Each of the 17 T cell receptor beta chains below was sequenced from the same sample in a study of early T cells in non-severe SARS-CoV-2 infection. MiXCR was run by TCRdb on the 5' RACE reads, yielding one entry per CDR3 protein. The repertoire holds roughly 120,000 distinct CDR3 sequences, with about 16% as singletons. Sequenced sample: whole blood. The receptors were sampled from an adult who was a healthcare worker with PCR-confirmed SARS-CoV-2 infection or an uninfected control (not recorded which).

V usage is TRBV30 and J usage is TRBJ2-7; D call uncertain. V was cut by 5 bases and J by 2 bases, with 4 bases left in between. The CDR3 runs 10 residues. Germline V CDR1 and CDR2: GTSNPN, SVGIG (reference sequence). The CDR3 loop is CAWGTYEQYF. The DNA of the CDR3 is TGTGCCTGGGGCACCTACGAGCAGTACTTC.

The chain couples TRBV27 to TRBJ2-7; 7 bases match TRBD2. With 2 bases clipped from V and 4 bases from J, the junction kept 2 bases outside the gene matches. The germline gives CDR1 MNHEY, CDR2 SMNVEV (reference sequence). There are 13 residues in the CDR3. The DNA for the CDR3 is TGTGCCAGCAGTTTACAGCGGGGATACGAGCAGTACTTC. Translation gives CASSLQRGYEQYF.

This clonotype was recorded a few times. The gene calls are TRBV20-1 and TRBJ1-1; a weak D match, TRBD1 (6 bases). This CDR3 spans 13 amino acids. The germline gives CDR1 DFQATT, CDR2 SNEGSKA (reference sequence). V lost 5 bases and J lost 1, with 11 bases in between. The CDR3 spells CSAGQGGNTEAFF. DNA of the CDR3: TGCAGTGCTGGGCAAGGGGGGAACACTGAAGCTTTCTTT.

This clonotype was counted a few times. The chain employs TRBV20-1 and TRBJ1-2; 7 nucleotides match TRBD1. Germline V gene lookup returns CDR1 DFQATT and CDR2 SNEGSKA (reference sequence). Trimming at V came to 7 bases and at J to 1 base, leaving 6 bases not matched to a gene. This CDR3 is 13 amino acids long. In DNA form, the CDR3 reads TGCAGTGTGCCGACAGGGAATAACTATGGCTACACCTTC. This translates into CSVPTGNNYGYTF.

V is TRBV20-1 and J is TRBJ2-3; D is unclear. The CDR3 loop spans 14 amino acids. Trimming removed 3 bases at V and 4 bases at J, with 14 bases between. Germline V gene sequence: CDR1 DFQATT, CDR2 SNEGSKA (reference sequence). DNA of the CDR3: TGCAGTGCTAGGCCGTCCACCCCGGCAGATACGCAGTATTTT. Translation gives CSARPSTPADTQYF.

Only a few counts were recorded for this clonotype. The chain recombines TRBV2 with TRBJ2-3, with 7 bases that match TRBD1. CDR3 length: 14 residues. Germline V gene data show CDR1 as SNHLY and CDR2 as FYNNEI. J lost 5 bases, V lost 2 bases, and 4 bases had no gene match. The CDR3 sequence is CASSEQGDEDTQYF. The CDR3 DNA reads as TGTGCCAGCAGTGAACAGGGGGACGAAGATACGCAGTATTTT.

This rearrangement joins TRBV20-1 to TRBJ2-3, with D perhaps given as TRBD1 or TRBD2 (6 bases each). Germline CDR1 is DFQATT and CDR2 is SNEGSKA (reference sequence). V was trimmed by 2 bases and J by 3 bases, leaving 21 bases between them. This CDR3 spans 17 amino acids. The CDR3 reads CSARNPLMGGLTDTQYF. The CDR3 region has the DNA TGCAGTGCTAGAAACCCCCTTATGGGGGGCCTTACAGATACGCAGTATTTT.

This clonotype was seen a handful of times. CDR3 protein: CAWSRSARNEQFF. CDR3 DNA: TGTGCCTGGAGTAGATCAGCCCGGAATGAGCAGTTCTTC. The chain couples TRBV30 to TRBJ2-1; no reliable D call. Between the trimmed V and J ends, which lost 2 bases and 7 bases, there was a span of 12 bases. CDR1 and CDR2 from the germline V gene are GTSNPN and SVGIG (reference sequence). The CDR3 is made up of 13 amino acids.

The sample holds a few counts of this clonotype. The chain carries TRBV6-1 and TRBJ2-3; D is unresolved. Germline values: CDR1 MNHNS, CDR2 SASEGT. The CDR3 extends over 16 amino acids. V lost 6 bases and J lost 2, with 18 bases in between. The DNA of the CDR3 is TGTGCCAGCAGGGTATCCCGAGGAGATTACACAGATACGCAGTATTTT. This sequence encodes CASRVSRGDYTDTQYF.

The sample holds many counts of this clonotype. The CDR3 DNA sequence: TGTGCTAGTGGTTTGGCCCAGGGGGTCCTTAATCAGCCCCAGCATTTT. Translation: CASGLAQGVLNQPQHF. The rearrangement links TRBV12-5 to TRBJ1-5, with 7 bases aligning to TRBD1. Looked up from germline, CDR1 is LGHNT and CDR2 is FRNRAP. The CDR3 consists of 16 residues. V lost 1 base, J lost 4 bases, and 7 bases stayed unmatched.

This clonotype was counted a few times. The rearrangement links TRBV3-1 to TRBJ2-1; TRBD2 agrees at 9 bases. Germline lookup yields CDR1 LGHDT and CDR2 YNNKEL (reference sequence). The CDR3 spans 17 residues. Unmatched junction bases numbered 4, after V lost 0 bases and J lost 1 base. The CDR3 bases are TGTGCCAGCAGCCAAGATCCGGGACTAGCATCCTACAATGAGCAGTTCTTC. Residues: CASSQDPGLASYNEQFF.

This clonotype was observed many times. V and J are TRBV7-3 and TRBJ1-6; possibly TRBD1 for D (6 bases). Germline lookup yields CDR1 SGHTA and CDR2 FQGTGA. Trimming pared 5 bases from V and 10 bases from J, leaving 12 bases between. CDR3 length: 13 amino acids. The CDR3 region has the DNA TGTGCCAGCAGCCCGACAGGAGGATCACCCCTCCACTTT. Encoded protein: CASSPTGGSPLHF.

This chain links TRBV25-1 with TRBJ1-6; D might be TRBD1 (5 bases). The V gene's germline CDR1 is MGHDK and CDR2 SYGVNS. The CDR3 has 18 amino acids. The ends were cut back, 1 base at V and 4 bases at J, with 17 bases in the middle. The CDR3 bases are TGTGCCAGCAGTGAATTAGCCGGGGGTCCCCCTTATAATTCACCCCTCCACTTT. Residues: CASSELAGGPPYNSPLHF.

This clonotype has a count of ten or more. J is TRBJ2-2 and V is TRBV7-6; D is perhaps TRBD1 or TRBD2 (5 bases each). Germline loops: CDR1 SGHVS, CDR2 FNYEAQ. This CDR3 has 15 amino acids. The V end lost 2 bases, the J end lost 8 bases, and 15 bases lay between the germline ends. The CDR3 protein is CASSLQPEGRGELFF. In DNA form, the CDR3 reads TGTGCCAGCAGCTTACAACCCGAGGGGCGAGGGGAGCTGTTTTTT.

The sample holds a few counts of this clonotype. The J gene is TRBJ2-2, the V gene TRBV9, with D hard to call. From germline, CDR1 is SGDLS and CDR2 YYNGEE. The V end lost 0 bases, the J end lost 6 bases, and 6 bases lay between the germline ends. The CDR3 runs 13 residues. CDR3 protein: CASSVAPPGELFF. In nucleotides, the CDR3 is TGTGCCAGCAGCGTAGCCCCTCCCGGGGAGCTGTTTTTT.

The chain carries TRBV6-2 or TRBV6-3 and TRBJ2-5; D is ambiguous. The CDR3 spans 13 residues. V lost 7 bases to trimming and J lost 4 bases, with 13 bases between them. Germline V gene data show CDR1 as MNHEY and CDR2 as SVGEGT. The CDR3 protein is CASTKIVGETQYF. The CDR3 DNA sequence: TGTGCCAGCACCAAAATCGTCGGAGAGACCCAGTACTTC.

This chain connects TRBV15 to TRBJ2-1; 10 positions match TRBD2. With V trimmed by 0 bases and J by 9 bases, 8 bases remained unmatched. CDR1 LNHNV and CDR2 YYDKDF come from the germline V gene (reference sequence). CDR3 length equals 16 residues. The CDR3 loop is CATSREGLARSGEQFF. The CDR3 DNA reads TGTGCCACCAGCAGAGAGGGACTAGCGAGGAGTGGTGAGCAGTTCTTC.